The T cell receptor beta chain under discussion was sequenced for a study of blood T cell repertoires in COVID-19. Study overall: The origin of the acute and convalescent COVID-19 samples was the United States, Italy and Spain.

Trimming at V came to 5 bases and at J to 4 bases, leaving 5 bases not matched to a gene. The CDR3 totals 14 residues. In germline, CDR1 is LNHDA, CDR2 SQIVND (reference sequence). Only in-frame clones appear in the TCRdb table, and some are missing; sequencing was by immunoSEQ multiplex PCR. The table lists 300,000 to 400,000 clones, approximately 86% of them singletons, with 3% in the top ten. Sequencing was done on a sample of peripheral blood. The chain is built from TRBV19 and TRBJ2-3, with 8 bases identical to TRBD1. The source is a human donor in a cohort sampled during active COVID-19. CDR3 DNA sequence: TGTGCCAGTAGTGTGGACAGGGAGGCAGATACGCAGTATTTT. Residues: CASSVDREADTQYF.